The 29 T cell receptor beta chains in this list originate from one sample, sequenced in a study of regulatory T cells in long-lasting Graves disease (dated by TCRdb to about 2021). Library method: multiplex PCR. TCRdb names Illumina HiSeq 4000 as the instrument used. To build TCR beta libraries, CDR3 regions were amplified by Arm-PCR using iRepertoire HTBI primers. The public reads were reanalyzed by TCRdb: fastp trimming at Q25, MiXCR alignment, in-frame beta chains only. Each entry merges the rows of one CDR3 protein and shows their most common DNA and genes. Recorded for this sample are about 540,000 distinct CDR3 sequences; roughly 14% of them occurred a single time. The ten top clones hold about 10% of the sample. Explained via the paper, the time point label denotes: newly diagnosed GD, antithyroid drugs for less than 3 months. For both TCR sequencing and RNA sequencing, RNA was extracted from PBMCs using TRIzol.

This sample was also put to use in a study of T cells in Graves' hyperthyroidism and ophthalmopathy.

This sample comprised peripheral blood mononuclear cells (PBMCs), obtained at new diagnosis, from a patient treated with antithyroid drugs. These receptor sequences come from a man in his thirties or forties with Graves disease. Donor details come from another sample of the same person, matched by shared clones.

This clonotype was found many times. This sequence joins TRBV11-2 and TRBJ2-7, with TRBD1 as a possible D gene (5 bases). The CDR3 contains 13 residues. Trimming shortened V by 6 bases and J by 5 bases, and 14 bases separated the two germline ends. CDR1 and CDR2 (germline): SGHAT, FQNNGV. CDR3 protein: CASRPFGAHEQYF. DNA of the CDR3: TGTGCCAGCAGGCCTTTTGGGGCCCACGAGCAGTACTTC.

The count of this clonotype is one. The chain carries TRBV10-3 and TRBJ1-1, with a tentative D call TRBD1 (5 bases). This CDR3 has 16 amino acids. CDR1 ENHRY and CDR2 SYGVKD come from the germline V gene. Trimming cost V 6 bases and J 2 bases, with 19 bases left between them. The CDR3 coding sequence is TGTGCCATCAGGGGGACGGCGCGAAGTCAAAACACTGAAGCTTTCTTT. It specifies CAIRGTARSQNTEAFF.

This clonotype has just a few counts. A read error may explain this, as a much larger clone is one base away. The chain couples TRBV12-3 or TRBV12-4 to TRBJ1-5, with a possible D match to TRBD1 (5 bases). V was clipped by 9 bases and J by 1 base, with 13 bases between them. The CDR3 runs to 14 residues. The CDR3 here is CASGRGASNQPQHF. In DNA, the CDR3 is TGTGCCAGTGGAAGAGGGGCGAGCAATCAGCCCCAGCATTTT.

The V gene is TRBV3-1, the J gene TRBJ2-6; no clear D gene. Germline CDR1 reads LGHDT; CDR2 reads YNNKEL (reference sequence). Trimming removed 4 bases at V and 1 base at J, with 14 bases between. The CDR3 covers 17 residues. CDR3 in amino acids: CASSPQDRSSGANVLTF. The CDR3 DNA follows: TGTGCCAGCAGCCCCCAGGACCGGTCATCTGGGGCCAACGTCCTGACTTTC.

This clonotype was counted between two and nine times. The chain uses TRBV6-2 or TRBV6-3 and TRBJ2-7; 9 bases line up with TRBD1. Unmatched junction bases numbered 9, after V lost 3 bases and J lost 0 bases. Germline assignment: CDR1 MNHEY and CDR2 SVGEGT. This CDR3 has 17 residues. CDR3 region: CASSYSPGQGSSYEQYF. CDR3 sequence (DNA): TGTGCCAGCAGTTATAGCCCGGGACAGGGAAGCTCCTACGAGCAGTACTTC.

Many counts were recorded for this clonotype. The gene calls are TRBV6-1 and TRBJ2-7; maybe TRBD2 (7 bases). Germline V CDR1 and CDR2: MNHNS, SASEGT. Trimming took 7 bases from V and 6 from J, leaving 22 bases between them. This CDR3 is 15 amino acids long. The CDR3 region has the DNA TGTGCCAGCACCCCCGGGGATCGGGGGGCCTTCGAGCAGTACTTC. It translates to CASTPGDRGAFEQYF.

This clonotype was picked up a small number of times. The chain has TRBV19 and TRBJ2-7, with TRBD1 identical over 7 bases. Germline CDR1 is LNHDA and CDR2 is SQIVND (reference sequence). The CDR3 is 17 residues long. Losses at the gene ends were 3 bases for V and 5 bases for J; bases not matched to a gene: 16. CDR3 in amino acids: CASSIQPAGTVDDEQYF. The CDR3 DNA is TGTGCCAGTAGTATCCAACCCGCTGGGACAGTAGATGACGAGCAGTACTTC.

The V call is TRBV19, the J call TRBJ1-5; 8 positions match TRBD1. After removal of 4 bases from V and 9 bases from J, the junction contained 8 bases not matched to a gene. The CDR3 covers 14 residues. Germline assignment: CDR1 LNHDA and CDR2 SQIVND (reference sequence). This chain's CDR3 is CASSTTGDGLPQHF. CDR3 in DNA: TGTGCCAGTAGTACGACAGGGGATGGGTTGCCCCAGCATTTT. Full variable domain (missing parts from reference TRBV19 and TRBJ1-5): DGGITQSPKYLFRKEGQNVTLSCEQNLNHDAMYWYRQDPGQGLRLIYYSQIVNDFQKGDIAEGYSVSREKKESFPLTVTSAQKNPTAFYLCASSTTGDGLPQHFGDGTRLSIL.

This clonotype was recorded many times. The J gene is TRBJ2-1, the V gene TRBV2; TRBD1 aligns across 8 bases. The V segment lost 6 bases and the J segment 2 bases; nucleotides outside the gene matches: 3. The CDR3 is 14 residues long. Germline assignment: CDR1 SNHLY and CDR2 FYNNEI. The CDR3 loop reads CASREDRAYNEQFF. CDR3 nucleotides: TGTGCCAGCAGAGAGGACAGGGCCTACAATGAGCAGTTCTTC.

The DNA of the CDR3 is TGTGCCAGCGGCCGGGAGTACGGAGAGACCCAGTACTTC. Its protein product is CASGREYGETQYF. This sequence joins TRBV6-2 or TRBV6-3 and TRBJ2-5; D perhaps matches TRBD2 (6 bases). The length of the CDR3 is 13 residues. Germline lookup yields CDR1 MNHEY and CDR2 SVGEGT. With 8 bases removed from V and 4 bases from J, the gap between germline ends came to 14 bases.

This clonotype was observed at least ten times. This sequence joins TRBV6-1 and TRBJ2-1; 11 bases are shared with TRBD2. Germline V gene lookup returns CDR1 MNHNS and CDR2 SASEGT. This CDR3 spans 14 amino acids. V was pared by 3 bases and J by 8 bases, with 3 bases of the junction left unmatched. The CDR3: CASSDPGLADEQFF. CDR3 coding DNA: TGTGCCAGCAGTGACCCGGGACTAGCGGATGAGCAGTTCTTC.

A single count supports this clonotype. A far larger clone is a single base away, which makes a read error likely. V gene TRBV27 combines with J gene TRBJ2-3, with D perhaps matching TRBD2 (6 bases). The last part of the DNA fits TRBJ2-5 better; the J call may be wrong. In germline, CDR1 is MNHEY, CDR2 SMNVEV (reference sequence). This CDR3 has 13 amino acids. This CDR3 reads CASSPGRGGTQYF. Written as DNA, the CDR3 is TGTGCCAGCAGCCCAGGAAGGGGAGGGACCCAGTACTTC.

This clonotype was seen ten or more times. The rearrangement links TRBV2 to TRBJ1-1; D remains unclear. Germline V gene sequence: CDR1 SNHLY, CDR2 FYNNEI. The CDR3 spans 13 residues. V dropped 6 bases and J dropped 1 base, with 9 bases sitting between them. The CDR3 region has the DNA TGTGCCAGCAGCGCCGACCAGAACACTGAAGCTTTCTTT. Translating gives CASSADQNTEAFF.

This clonotype was seen repeatedly, ten times or more. The chain combines TRBV28 with TRBJ2-3, with TRBD2 matching 10 bases. This CDR3 spans 15 amino acids. CDR1 and CDR2 (germline): MDHEN, SYDVKM. Trimming took 8 bases from V and 4 from J; bases not matched to a gene: 9. CDR3 protein: CASGLLAGVSDTQYF. The CDR3 DNA sequence: TGTGCCAGCGGGTTGCTAGCGGGAGTTTCAGATACGCAGTATTTT.

The sample holds many counts of this clonotype. The chain combines TRBV5-1 with TRBJ2-7; TRBD2 aligns across 9 bases. CDR3 length: 15 amino acids. V lost 0 bases and J lost 0; bases outside the gene matches: 1. CDR1 is SGHRS, CDR2 YFSETQ, per germline. CDR3 in amino acids: CASSLGLAVSYEQYF. CDR3 in DNA: TGCGCCAGCAGCTTGGGACTAGCGGTCTCCTACGAGCAGTACTTC.

In the case of this clonotype: A far larger clone is one base from this, pointing to a likely read error. This chain joins TRBV5-1 and TRBJ2-1, with D possibly being TRBD2 (5 bases). Germline V gene sequence: CDR1 SGHRS, CDR2 YFSETQ. CDR3 length: 13 amino acids. This CDR3 reads CASSSDSGDEQFF. The CDR3 region has the DNA TGTGCCAGCAGCTCAGACTCCGGGGATGAGCAGTTCTTC.

This clonotype appeared a few times. This chain's CDR3 is CSVLTGGHTEAFF. DNA of the CDR3: TGCAGCGTATTGACAGGGGGCCACACTGAAGCTTTCTTT. The chain has TRBV29-1 and TRBJ1-1; the match to TRBD1 covers 10 bases. This CDR3 has 13 residues. After removal of 6 bases from V and 3 bases from J, the junction contained 4 bases not matched to a gene. CDR1 SQVTM and CDR2 ANQGSEA come from the germline V gene.

This clonotype was detected a few times. This chain links TRBV12-3 or TRBV12-4 with TRBJ1-3, with D uncertain. The ends were cut back, 4 bases at V and 0 bases at J, with 10 bases in the middle. The CDR3 consists of 15 residues. CDR3 residues: CASSSLQDSGNTIYF. The CDR3 DNA reads as TGTGCCAGCAGTTCCCTACAAGACTCTGGAAACACCATATATTTT.

This clonotype was found many times. The chain joins TRBV6-1 to TRBJ2-1, with D tentatively TRBD1 (6 bases). The length of the CDR3 is 15 residues. Germline lookup yields CDR1 MNHNS and CDR2 SASEGT. Trimming cost V 7 bases and J 2 bases, with 15 bases left between them. This chain's CDR3 is CASKPGRQAYNEQFF. In nucleotides, the CDR3 is TGTGCCAGCAAGCCTGGGAGACAGGCCTACAATGAGCAGTTCTTC.

This clonotype has only a few counts. V and J are TRBV20-1 and TRBJ2-7; no definite D call. Between the trimmed V and J ends, which lost 0 bases and 2 bases, there was a span of 8 bases. The CDR3 is made up of 13 amino acids. Germline CDR1 reads DFQATT; CDR2 reads SNEGSKA (reference sequence). The DNA for the CDR3 is TGCAGTGCTAGAGATAGCATTACCTACGAGCAGTACTTC. Translated: CSARDSITYEQYF.

This chain joins TRBV20-1 and TRBJ2-5; TRBD2 matches 14 bases. Germline V gene lookup returns CDR1 DFQATT and CDR2 SNEGSKA (reference sequence). After removal of 1 base from V and 5 bases from J, the junction contained 9 bases not matched to a gene. This CDR3 spans 17 amino acids. The CDR3 here is CSARGGTSGSKEETQYF. Here the CDR3 DNA reads TGCAGTGCTAGAGGAGGGACTAGCGGGAGCAAGGAGGAGACCCAGTACTTC.

The V call is TRBV9, the J call TRBJ2-5; either TRBD1 or TRBD2 may supply D (5 bases each). CDR1 and CDR2 from the germline V gene are SGDLS and YYNGEE. This CDR3 spans 16 amino acids. V was shortened by 3 bases and J by 0 bases, with 15 bases between the two germline ends. This CDR3 is CASSERVGDYQETQYF. CDR3 DNA: TGTGCCAGCAGCGAGAGGGTGGGGGATTACCAAGAGACCCAGTACTTC. The complete variable domain, with remaining parts taken from reference TRBV9 and TRBJ2-5, reads DSGVTQTPKHLITATGQRVTLRCSPRSGDLSVYWYQQSLDQGLQFLIQYYNGEERAKGNILERFSAQQFPDLHSELNLSSLELGDSALYFCASSERVGDYQETQYFGPGTRLLVL.

This clonotype was recorded at least ten times. The chain recombines TRBV20-1 with TRBJ2-7; 7 bases are shared with TRBD2. V shed 8 bases and J 3 bases; nucleotides not matched to a gene: 10. CDR1 is DFQATT, CDR2 SNEGSKA, per germline (reference sequence). The CDR3 extends over 13 amino acids. Written as DNA, the CDR3 is TGCAGTTTCTCGGCTAGCGGAATCTACGAGCAGTACTTC. As protein: CSFSASGIYEQYF.

This clonotype was seen just once. A much larger clone lies one base from this, so it may be a read error. This rearrangement joins TRBV28 to TRBJ1-2, with 9 bases identical to TRBD1. This CDR3 comprises 14 residues. J was trimmed by 6 bases and V by 6 bases; bases with no gene match: 8. Germline loops: CDR1 MDHEN, CDR2 SYDVKM. This chain's CDR3 is CASSLRTGVHGYTF. Here the CDR3 DNA reads TGTGCCAGCAGCCTTCGGACAGGGGTCCATGGCTACACCTTC.

This clonotype was counted many times. The rearrangement joins TRBV7-9 to TRBJ1-1; unclear D gene. Germline V gene lookup returns CDR1 SEHNR and CDR2 FQNEAQ (reference sequence). This CDR3 comprises 13 residues. V was trimmed by 1 base and J by 7 bases, leaving 10 bases between them. CDR3: CASSLVGGIEAFF. CDR3 bases: TGTGCCAGCAGCTTAGTAGGTGGGATTGAAGCTTTCTTT.

The gene calls are TRBV6-2 or TRBV6-3 and TRBJ2-2; D might be TRBD1 (5 bases). V was clipped by 10 bases and J by 1 base, with 13 bases between them. There are 14 residues in the CDR3. In germline, CDR1 is MNHEY, CDR2 SVGEGT. The CDR3: CATKGHRNTGELFF. The CDR3 DNA sequence: TGTGCCACAAAAGGACATAGGAACACCGGGGAGCTGTTTTTT.

V usage is TRBV7-9 and J usage is TRBJ1-3, with D uncertain. The germline V gene encodes CDR1 SEHNR and CDR2 FQNEAQ (reference sequence). The CDR3 extends over 16 amino acids. V was clipped by 1 base and J by 0 bases, with 10 bases between them. CDR3 sequence reads: CASSLGPANSGNTIYF. CDR3 in DNA: TGTGCCAGCAGCTTAGGTCCGGCTAACTCTGGAAACACCATATATTTT.

This clonotype was seen a few times. The gene calls are TRBV10-3 and TRBJ2-7; maybe TRBD2 (6 bases). From germline, CDR1 is ENHRY and CDR2 SYGVKD. V was clipped by 3 bases and J by 0 bases, with 15 bases between them. The CDR3 is 16 amino acids. Here the CDR3 DNA reads TGTGCCATCAGTGACCCAATGCCGGGACTCTCCTACGAGCAGTACTTC. This encodes CAISDPMPGLSYEQYF.

V and J are TRBV13 and TRBJ2-1; D remains unclear. This CDR3 comprises 11 residues. Germline V gene data show CDR1 as PRHDT and CDR2 as FYEKMQ (reference sequence). Trimming removed 2 bases from V and 13 bases from J, with 9 bases in between. CDR3 DNA: TGTGCCAGCAGCTTACGGATGGATCAGTTCTTC. Translating gives CASSLRMDQFF.